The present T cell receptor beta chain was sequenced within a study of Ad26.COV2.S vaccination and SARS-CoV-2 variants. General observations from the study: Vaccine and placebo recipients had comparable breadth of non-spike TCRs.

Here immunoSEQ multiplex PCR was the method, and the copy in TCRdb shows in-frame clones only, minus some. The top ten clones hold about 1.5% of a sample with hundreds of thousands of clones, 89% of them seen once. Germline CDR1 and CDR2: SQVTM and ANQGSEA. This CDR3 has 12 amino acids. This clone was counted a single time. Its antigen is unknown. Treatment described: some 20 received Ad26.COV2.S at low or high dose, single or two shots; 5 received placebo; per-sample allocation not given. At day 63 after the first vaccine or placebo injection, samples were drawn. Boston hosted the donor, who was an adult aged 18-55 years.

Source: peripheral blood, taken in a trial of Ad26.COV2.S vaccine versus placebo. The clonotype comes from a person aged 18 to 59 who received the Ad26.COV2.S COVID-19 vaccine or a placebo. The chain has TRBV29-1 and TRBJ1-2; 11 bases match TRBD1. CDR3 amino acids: CNVVGQGGGYTF. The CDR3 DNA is TGCAATGTCGTGGGACAGGGGGGTGGCTACACCTTC.